This T cell receptor beta chain derives from a study of CD8 T cells in Susac syndrome. Random hexamers served to reverse transcribe roughly 0.5 to 1 ug RNA. TCRdb re-called the immunoSEQ multiplex PCR reads with MiXCR, one entry per CDR3 protein. Altogether 300,000 or so distinct CDR3 sequences are present, around 92% being singletons, with the ten largest covering around 0.07%. What was sequenced was CD4+ T cells from PBMCs. The source of this sequence is a human donor with multiple sclerosis.

The CDR3 nucleotides read TGTGCCAGCACGTGGGGAATTTTCAGCAATCAGCCCCAGCATTTT. This encodes CASTWGIFSNQPQHF. This chain uses TRBV6-2 or TRBV6-3 with TRBJ1-5; D unresolved. The germline V gene has CDR1 MNHEY and CDR2 SVGEGT. Trimming took 7 bases from V and 1 from J, leaving 14 bases between them. This CDR3 is built from 15 residues.